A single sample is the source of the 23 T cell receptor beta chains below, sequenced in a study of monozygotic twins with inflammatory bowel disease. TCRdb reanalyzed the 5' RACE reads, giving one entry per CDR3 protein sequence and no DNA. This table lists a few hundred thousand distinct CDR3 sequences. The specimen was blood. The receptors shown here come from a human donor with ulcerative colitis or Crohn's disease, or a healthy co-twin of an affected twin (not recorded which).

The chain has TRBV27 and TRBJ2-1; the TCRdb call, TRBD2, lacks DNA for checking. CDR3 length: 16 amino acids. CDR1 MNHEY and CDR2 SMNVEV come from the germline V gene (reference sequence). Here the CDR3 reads CASSLLRGNSYNEQFF.

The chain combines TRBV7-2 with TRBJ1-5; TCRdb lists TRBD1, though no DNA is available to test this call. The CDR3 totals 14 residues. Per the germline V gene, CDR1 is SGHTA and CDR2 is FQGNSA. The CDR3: CASSSQGSNQPQHF.

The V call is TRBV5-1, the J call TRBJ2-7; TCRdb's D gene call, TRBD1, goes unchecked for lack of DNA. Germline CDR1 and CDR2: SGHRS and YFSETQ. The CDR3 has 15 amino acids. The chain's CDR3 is CASIHIDRDRREQYF.

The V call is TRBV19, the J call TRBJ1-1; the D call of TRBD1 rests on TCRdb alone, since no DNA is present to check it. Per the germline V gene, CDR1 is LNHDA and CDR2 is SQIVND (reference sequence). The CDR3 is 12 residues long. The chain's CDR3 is CASSISRQAAFF.

CDR3 loop: CASSSSQDRGRFAEAFF. The chain is built from TRBV7-8 and TRBJ1-1; TCRdb reports TRBD1, a call that lacks DNA to check it against. The CDR3 totals 17 residues. Germline V gene lookup returns CDR1 SGHVS and CDR2 FQNEAQ.

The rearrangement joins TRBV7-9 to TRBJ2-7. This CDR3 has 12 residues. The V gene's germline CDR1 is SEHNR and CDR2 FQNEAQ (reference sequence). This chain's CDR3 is CASSFGGVEQYF.

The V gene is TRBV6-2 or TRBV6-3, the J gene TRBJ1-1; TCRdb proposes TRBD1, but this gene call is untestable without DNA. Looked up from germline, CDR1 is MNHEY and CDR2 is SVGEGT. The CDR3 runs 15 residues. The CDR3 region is CASTPTGAASSEAFF.

The CDR3 spells CASRVATNEKLFF. V is TRBV5-4 and J is TRBJ1-4. Germline assignment: CDR1 SGHNT and CDR2 YYREEE (reference sequence). This CDR3 region has 13 residues.

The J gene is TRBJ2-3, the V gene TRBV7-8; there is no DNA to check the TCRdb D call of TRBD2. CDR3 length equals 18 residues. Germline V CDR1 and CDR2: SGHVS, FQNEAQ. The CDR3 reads CASSSPINLAGVGDTQYF.

The CDR3 loop reads CASSQVDRLDAFF. The V call is TRBV14, the J call TRBJ1-1; the D gene TCRdb calls, TRBD1, cannot be checked with no DNA. The CDR3 sequence is 13 residues long. The V gene's germline CDR1 is SGHDN and CDR2 FVKESK.

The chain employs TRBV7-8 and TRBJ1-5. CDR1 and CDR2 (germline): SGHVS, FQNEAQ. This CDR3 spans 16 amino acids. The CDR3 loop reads CASSLAGISRNQPQHF.

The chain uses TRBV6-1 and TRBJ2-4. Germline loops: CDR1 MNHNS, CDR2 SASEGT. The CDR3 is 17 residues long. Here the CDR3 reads CASSGVRPDLAKNIQYF.

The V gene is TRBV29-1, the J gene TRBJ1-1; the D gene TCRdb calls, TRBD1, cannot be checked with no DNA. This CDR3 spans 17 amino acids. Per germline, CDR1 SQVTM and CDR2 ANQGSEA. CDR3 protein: CSVAEGQGAKVNTEAFF.

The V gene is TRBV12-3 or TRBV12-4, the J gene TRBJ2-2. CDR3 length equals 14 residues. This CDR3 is CASSLNRGDGELFF.

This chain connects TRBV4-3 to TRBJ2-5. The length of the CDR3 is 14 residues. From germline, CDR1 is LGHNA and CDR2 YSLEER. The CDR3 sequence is CASSQRHLQGTQYF.

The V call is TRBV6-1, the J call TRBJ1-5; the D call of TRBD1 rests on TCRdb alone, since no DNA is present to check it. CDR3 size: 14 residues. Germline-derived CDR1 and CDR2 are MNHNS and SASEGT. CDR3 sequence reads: CASSKQGSNQPQHF.

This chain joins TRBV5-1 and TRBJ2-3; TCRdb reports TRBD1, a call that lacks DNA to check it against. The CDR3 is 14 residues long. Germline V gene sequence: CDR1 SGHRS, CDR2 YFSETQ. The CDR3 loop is CASTLYRGTDTQYF.

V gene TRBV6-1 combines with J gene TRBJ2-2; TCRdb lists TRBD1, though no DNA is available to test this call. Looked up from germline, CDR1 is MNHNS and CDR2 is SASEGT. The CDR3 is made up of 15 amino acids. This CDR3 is CAAGVRKEYTGELFF.

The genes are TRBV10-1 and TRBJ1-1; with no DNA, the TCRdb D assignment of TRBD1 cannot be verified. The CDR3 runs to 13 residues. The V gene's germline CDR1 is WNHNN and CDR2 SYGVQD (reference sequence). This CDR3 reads CASSARVDTEAFF.

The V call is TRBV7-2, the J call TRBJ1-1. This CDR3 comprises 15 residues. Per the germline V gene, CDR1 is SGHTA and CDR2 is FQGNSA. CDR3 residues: CASSLTVLGRTEAFF.

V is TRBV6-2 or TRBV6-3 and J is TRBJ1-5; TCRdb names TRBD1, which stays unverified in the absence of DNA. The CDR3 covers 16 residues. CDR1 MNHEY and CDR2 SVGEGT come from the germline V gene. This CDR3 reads CASSYSLKGGGQPQHF.

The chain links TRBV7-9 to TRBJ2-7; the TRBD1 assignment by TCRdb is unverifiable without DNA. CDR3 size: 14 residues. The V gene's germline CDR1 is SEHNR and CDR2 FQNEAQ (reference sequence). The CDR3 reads CASSIDRGAYEQYF.

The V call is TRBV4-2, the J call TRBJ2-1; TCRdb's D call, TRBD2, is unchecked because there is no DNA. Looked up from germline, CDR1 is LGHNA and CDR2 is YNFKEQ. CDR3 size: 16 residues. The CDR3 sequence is CASSQDLRRLGREQFF.